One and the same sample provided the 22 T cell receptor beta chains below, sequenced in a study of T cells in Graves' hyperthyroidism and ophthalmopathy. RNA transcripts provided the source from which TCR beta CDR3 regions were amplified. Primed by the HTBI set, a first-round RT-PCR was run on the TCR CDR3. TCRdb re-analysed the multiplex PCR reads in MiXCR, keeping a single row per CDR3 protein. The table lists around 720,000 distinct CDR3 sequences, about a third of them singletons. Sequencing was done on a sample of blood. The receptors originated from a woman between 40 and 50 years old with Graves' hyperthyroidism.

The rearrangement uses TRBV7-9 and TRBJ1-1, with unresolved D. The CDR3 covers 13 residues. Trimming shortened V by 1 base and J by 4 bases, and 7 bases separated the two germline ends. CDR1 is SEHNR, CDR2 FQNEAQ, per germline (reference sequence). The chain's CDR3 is CASSLVGPTEAFF. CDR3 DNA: TGTGCCAGCAGCTTAGTTGGGCCCACTGAAGCTTTCTTT.

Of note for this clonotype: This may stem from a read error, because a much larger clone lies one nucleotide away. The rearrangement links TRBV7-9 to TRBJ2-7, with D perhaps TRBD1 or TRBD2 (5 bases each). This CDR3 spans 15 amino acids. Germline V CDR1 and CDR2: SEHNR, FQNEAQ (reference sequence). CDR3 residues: CASSQALQEAYGQYF. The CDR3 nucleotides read TGCGCCAGCAGCCAAGCGTTACAGGAGGCCTACGGGCAGTACTTC. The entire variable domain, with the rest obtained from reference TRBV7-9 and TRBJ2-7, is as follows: DTGVSQNPRHKITKRGQNVTFRCDPISEHNRLYWYRQTLGQGPEFLTYFQNEAQLEKSRLLSDRFSAERPKGSFSTLEIQRTEQGDSAMYLCASSQALQEAYGQYFGPGTRLTVT.

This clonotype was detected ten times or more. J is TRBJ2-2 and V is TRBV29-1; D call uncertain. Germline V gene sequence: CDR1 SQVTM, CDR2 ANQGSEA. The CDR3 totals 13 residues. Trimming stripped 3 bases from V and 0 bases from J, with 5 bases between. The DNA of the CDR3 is TGCAGCGTTGACAGAGCGAACACCGGGGAGCTGTTTTTT. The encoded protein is CSVDRANTGELFF.

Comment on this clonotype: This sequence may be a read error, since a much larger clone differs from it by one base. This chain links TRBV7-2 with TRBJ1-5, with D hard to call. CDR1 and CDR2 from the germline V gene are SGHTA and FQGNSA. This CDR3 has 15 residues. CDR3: CGSSLVASGNQPQHF. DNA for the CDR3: TGTGGCAGCAGCTTAGTAGCGTCAGGCAATCAGCCCCAGCATTTT.

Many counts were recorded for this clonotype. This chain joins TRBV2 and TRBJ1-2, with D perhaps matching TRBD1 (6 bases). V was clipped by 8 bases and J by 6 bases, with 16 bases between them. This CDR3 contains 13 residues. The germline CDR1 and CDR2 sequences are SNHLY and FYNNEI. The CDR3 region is CASATGSKNGYTF. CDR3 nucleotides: TGTGCCAGCGCCACAGGGTCTAAAAATGGCTACACCTTC.

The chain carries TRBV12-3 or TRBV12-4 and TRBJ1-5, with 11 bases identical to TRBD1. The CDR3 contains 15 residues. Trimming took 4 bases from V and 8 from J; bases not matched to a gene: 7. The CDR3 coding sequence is TGTGCCAGCAGTTCGACCGGGACAGGGGGTGAGCCCCAGCATTTT. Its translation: CASSSTGTGGEPQHF.

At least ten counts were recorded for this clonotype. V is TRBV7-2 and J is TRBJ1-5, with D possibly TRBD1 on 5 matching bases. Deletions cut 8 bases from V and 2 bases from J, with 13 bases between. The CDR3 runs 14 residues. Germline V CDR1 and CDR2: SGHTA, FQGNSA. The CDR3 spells CASGTPEGNQPQHF. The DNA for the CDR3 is TGTGCCAGCGGGACCCCGGAGGGCAATCAGCCCCAGCATTTT.

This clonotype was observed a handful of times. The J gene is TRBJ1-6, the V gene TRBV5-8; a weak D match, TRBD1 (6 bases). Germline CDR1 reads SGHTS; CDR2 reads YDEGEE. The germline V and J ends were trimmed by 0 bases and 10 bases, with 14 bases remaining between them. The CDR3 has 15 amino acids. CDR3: CASSLDPGAGSPLHF. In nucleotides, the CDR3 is TGTGCCAGCAGCTTGGATCCGGGGGCTGGATCACCCCTCCACTTT.

The CDR3 DNA sequence: TGTGCCAGCAGTTACTGGTTCGGGGGGCCCCCCTACGAGCAGTACTTC. Translation: CASSYWFGGPPYEQYF. This chain joins TRBV12-3 or TRBV12-4 and TRBJ2-7; D possibly corresponds to TRBD2 (7 bases). Between the trimmed V and J ends, which lost 4 bases and 2 bases, there was a span of 18 bases. There are 16 residues in the CDR3.

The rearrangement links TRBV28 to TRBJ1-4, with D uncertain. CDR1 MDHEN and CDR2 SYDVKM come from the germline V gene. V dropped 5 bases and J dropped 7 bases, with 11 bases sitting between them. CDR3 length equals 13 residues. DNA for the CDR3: TGTGCCAGCAGTACATATCCCCCTGAAAAACTGTTTTTT. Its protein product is CASSTYPPEKLFF. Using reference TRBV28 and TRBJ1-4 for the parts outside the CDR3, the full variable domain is DVKVTQSSRYLVKRTGEKVFLECVQDMDHENMFWYRQDPGLGLRLIYFSYDVKMKEKGDIPEGYSVSREKKERFSLILESASTNQTSMYLCASSTYPPEKLFFGSGTQLSVL.

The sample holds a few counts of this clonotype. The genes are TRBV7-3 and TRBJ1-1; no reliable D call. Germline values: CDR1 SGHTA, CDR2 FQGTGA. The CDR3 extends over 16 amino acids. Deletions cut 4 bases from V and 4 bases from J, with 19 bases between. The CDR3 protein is CASSSQEAGMGTEAFF. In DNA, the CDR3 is TGTGCCAGCAGCTCGCAGGAGGCGGGTATGGGCACTGAAGCTTTCTTT.

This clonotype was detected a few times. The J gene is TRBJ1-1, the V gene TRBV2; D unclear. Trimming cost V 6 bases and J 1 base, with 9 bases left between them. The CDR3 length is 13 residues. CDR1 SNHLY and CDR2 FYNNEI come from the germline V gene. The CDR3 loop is CASSFSSNTEAFF. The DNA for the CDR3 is TGTGCCAGCAGCTTTTCCTCGAACACTGAAGCTTTCTTT.

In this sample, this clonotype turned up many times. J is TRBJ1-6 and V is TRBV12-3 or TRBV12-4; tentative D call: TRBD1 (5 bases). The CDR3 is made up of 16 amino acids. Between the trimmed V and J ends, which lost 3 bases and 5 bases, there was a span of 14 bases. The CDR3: CASSFGGAGHNSPLHF. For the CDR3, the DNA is TGTGCCAGCAGTTTTGGGGGTGCAGGGCATAATTCACCCCTCCACTTT.

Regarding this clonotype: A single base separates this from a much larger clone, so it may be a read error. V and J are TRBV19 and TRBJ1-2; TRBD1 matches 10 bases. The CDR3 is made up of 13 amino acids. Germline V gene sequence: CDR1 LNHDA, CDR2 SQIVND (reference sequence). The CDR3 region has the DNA TGTGCCAGTACGACAGGGGGCGGCTATGACTACACCTTC. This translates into CASTTGGGYDYTF.

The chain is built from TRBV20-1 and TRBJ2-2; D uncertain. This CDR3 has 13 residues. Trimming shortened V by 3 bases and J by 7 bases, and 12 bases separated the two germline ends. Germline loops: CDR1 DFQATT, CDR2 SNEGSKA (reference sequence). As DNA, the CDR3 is TGCAGTGCTAGTAAAGGGAATAGCGGGGAGCTGTTTTTT. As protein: CSASKGNSGELFF.

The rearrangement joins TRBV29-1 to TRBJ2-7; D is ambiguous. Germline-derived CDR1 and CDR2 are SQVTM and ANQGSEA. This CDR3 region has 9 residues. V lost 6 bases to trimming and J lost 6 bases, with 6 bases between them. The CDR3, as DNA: TGCAGCGTCGATGCCGAGCAGTACTTC. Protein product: CSVDAEQYF.

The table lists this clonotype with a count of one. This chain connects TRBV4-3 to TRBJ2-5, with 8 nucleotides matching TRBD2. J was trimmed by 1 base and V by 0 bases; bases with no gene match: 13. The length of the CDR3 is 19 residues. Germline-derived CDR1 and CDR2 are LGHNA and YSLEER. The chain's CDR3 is CASSQEFGGGSGAQETQYF. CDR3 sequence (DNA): TGCGCCAGCAGCCAAGAATTCGGTGGCGGTAGCGGGGCCCAAGAGACCCAGTACTTC.

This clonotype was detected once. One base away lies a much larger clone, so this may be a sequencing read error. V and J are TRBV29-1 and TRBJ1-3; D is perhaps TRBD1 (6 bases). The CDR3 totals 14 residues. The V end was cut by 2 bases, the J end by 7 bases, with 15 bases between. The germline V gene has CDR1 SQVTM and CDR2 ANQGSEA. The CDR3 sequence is CSVEFQGRPNTIYF. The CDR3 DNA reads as TGCAGCGTTGAATTTCAGGGGAGACCGAACACCATATATTTT.

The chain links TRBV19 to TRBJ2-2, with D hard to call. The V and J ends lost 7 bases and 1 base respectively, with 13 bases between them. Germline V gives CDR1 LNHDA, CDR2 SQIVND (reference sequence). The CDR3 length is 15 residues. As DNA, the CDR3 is TGTGCCAGTACGCGGTGGGGTGGGAACACCGGGGAGCTGTTTTTT. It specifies CASTRWGGNTGELFF.

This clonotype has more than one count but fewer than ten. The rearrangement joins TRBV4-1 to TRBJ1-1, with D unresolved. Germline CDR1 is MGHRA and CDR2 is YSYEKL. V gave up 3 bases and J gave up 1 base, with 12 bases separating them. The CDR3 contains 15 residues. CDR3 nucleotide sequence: TGCGCCAGCAGCCAGGCCGCCCAGACGAACACTGAAGCTTTCTTT. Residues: CASSQAAQTNTEAFF.

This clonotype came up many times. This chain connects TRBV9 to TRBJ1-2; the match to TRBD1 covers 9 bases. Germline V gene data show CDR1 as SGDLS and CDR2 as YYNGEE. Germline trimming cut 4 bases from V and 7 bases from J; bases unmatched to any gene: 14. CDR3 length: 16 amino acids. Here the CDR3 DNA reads TGTGCCAGCAGCACCGGGACAGGGAGGAAGTTAGGTGGCTACACCTTC. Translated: CASSTGTGRKLGGYTF. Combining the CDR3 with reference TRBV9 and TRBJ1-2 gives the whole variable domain DSGVTQTPKHLITATGQRVTLRCSPRSGDLSVYWYQQSLDQGLQFLIQYYNGEERAKGNILERFSAQQFPDLHSELNLSSLELGDSALYFCASSTGTGRKLGGYTFGSGTRLTVV.

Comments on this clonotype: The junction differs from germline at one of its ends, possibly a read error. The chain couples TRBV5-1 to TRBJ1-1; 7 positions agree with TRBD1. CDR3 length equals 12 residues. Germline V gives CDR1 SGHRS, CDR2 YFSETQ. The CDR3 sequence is CASSSRNRGTFF. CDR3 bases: TGTGCCAGCAGCTCCCGGAACAGGGGAACTTTCTTT.